Listed here are 25 T cell receptor beta chains from one sample, sequenced in a study of T cells after yellow fever vaccination. TCRdb used MiXCR to reprocess the 5' RACE reads, holding one entry per CDR3 protein. Of about 99,000 distinct CDR3 sequences listed, around 5.5% are singletons. The sample was CD8+ T cells sorted from PBMCs, taken 10 days after the yellow fever booster vaccination. Receptors were obtained from a man younger than 35 who received the YFV17D yellow fever vaccine.

V gene TRBV4-2 combines with J gene TRBJ1-5, with no clear D. V was cut by 4 bases and J by 4 bases, with 14 bases left in between. Germline loops: CDR1 LGHNA, CDR2 YNFKEQ. The length of the CDR3 is 15 residues. In DNA, the CDR3 is TGTGCCAGCAGCCTGATCGGGGATCCAAATCAGCCCCAGCATTTT. Its protein product is CASSLIGDPNQPQHF.

This clonotype was seen ten or more times. The chain employs TRBV6-2 or TRBV6-3 and TRBJ2-3; D uncertain. CDR1 MNHEY and CDR2 SVGEGT come from the germline V gene. The CDR3 is made up of 15 amino acids. V lost 8 bases, J lost 4 bases, and 19 bases lay in between. For the CDR3, the DNA is TGTGCCAGCGCCCAACGGTCAAGAGGACCAGATACGCAGTATTTT. Protein: CASAQRSRGPDTQYF.

This clonotype was counted at least ten times. This chain connects TRBV14 to TRBJ2-1; 8 bases line up with TRBD1. The germline V gene encodes CDR1 SGHDN and CDR2 FVKESK. The CDR3 is 15 amino acids. V trimming: 2 bases; J trimming: 6 bases; junction bases outside the gene matches: 6. The CDR3: CASSQIGTGSNEQFF. The CDR3 DNA is TGTGCCAGCAGCCAAATCGGGACAGGAAGCAATGAGCAGTTCTTC. Full variable domain (rest looked up from reference TRBV14 and TRBJ2-1): EAGVTQFPSHSVIEKGQTVTLRCDPISGHDNLYWYRRVMGKEIKFLLHFVKESKQDESGMPNNRFLAERTGGTYSTLKVQPAELEDSGVYFCASSQIGTGSNEQFFGPGTRLTVL.

Many counts were recorded for this clonotype. Written as DNA, the CDR3 is TGTGCCAGCAGCTCGGGTAATGAGCAGTTCTTC. This gives the protein CASSSGNEQFF. The V call is TRBV7-2, the J call TRBJ2-1, with unresolved D. CDR1 and CDR2 (germline): SGHTA, FQGNSA. V dropped 4 bases and J dropped 7 bases, with 5 bases sitting between them. CDR3 length equals 11 residues. Variable domain in full (rest from reference TRBV7-2 and TRBJ2-1): GAGVSQSPSNKVTEKGKDVELRCDPISGHTALYWYRQSLGQGLEFLIYFQGNSAPDKSGLPSDRFSAERTGGSVSTLTIQRTQQEDSAVYLCASSSGNEQFFGPGTRLTVL.

This clonotype was recorded at least ten times. The chain links TRBV15 to TRBJ2-2, with D possibly matching TRBD2 (5 bases). The length of the CDR3 is 16 residues. Trimming removed 0 bases from V and 3 bases from J, with 11 bases in between. The germline gives CDR1 LNHNV, CDR2 YYDKDF (reference sequence). CDR3 residues: CATSREASGYTGELFF. In DNA form, the CDR3 reads TGTGCCACCAGCAGAGAAGCGAGCGGTTACACCGGGGAGCTGTTTTTT.

V usage is TRBV5-1 and J usage is TRBJ2-3; TRBD2 agrees at 9 bases. Losses at the gene ends were 0 bases for V and 0 bases for J; bases not matched to a gene: 5. Looked up from germline, CDR1 is SGHRS and CDR2 is YFSETQ. This CDR3 is built from 17 residues. The CDR3 nucleotides are TGCGCCAGCAGCTTGGATCCTAGCGGGGTGAGCACAGATACGCAGTATTTT. Translating gives CASSLDPSGVSTDTQYF.

The chain recombines TRBV30 with TRBJ2-1, with 7 nucleotides matching TRBD2. Germline V lookup: CDR1 GTSNPN, CDR2 SVGIG (reference sequence). Trimming took 5 bases from V and 4 from J; bases not matched to a gene: 5. CDR3 length: 13 residues. The CDR3: CAWGGVRYNEQFF. In DNA form, the CDR3 reads TGTGCCTGGGGGGGGGTGCGGTACAATGAGCAGTTCTTC.

This clonotype showed up many times. V usage is TRBV7-9 and J usage is TRBJ2-2, with D perhaps matching TRBD1 (5 bases). The V gene lost 5 bases and the J gene lost 3 bases, with 19 bases spanning the gap. The germline V gene has CDR1 SEHNR and CDR2 FQNEAQ (reference sequence). CDR3 length equals 17 residues. The CDR3 nucleotides are TGTGCCAGCAGCGAAGCCAAGGGGCTGAGTTACACCGGGGAGCTGTTTTTT. It specifies CASSEAKGLSYTGELFF.

This clonotype was picked up many times. This rearrangement joins TRBV15 to TRBJ2-4; 10 positions agree with TRBD1. The germline gives CDR1 LNHNV, CDR2 YYDKDF (reference sequence). This CDR3 region has 16 residues. Losses at the gene ends were 5 bases for V and 1 base for J; bases not matched to a gene: 5. This CDR3 is CATSYRDRGAKNIQYF. The CDR3 coding sequence is TGTGCCACCAGCTACCGGGACAGGGGCGCCAAAAACATTCAGTACTTC.

This clonotype has a handful of counts. The gene calls are TRBV12-3 or TRBV12-4 and TRBJ2-5, with unresolved D. The CDR3 consists of 11 residues. The V end lost 6 bases, the J end lost 5 bases, and 7 bases lay between the germline ends. The CDR3 loop reads CASSPSETQYF. CDR3 coding DNA: TGTGCCAGCAGCCCCTCGGAGACCCAGTACTTC.

This clonotype has ten or more counts. V usage is TRBV5-1 and J usage is TRBJ1-1; D is possibly TRBD1 (6 bases). The V gene lost 2 bases and the J gene lost 0 bases, with 8 bases spanning the gap. The CDR3 is made up of 14 amino acids. Germline CDR1 is SGHRS and CDR2 is YFSETQ. The CDR3 region has the DNA TGCGCCAGCAGCTTCAGGGGAATGAACACTGAAGCTTTCTTT. It codes for CASSFRGMNTEAFF. Full variable domain (missing parts from reference TRBV5-1 and TRBJ1-1): KAGVTQTPRYLIKTRGQQVTLSCSPISGHRSVSWYQQTPGQGLQFLFEYFSETQRNKGNFPGRFSGRQFSNSRSEMNVSTLELGDSALYLCASSFRGMNTEAFFGQGTRLTVV.

This clonotype came up a few times. This may arise from a read error, as a much more abundant clone is one base away. The genes are TRBV6-2 or TRBV6-3 and TRBJ2-5; D is undetermined. Germline CDR1 MNHEY, CDR2 SVGEGT. The germline V and J ends were trimmed by 2 bases and 2 bases, with 6 bases remaining between them. CDR3 length equals 13 residues. As DNA, the CDR3 is TGTGCCAGCAGTTACGACATTCAAGAGACCCAGTACTTC. Its translation: CASSYDIQETQYF.

This clonotype came up a few times. The chain carries TRBV7-9 and TRBJ1-5; no reliable D call. V was clipped by 6 bases and J by 5 bases, with 8 bases between them. Germline V lookup: CDR1 SEHNR, CDR2 FQNEAQ (reference sequence). The CDR3 runs 12 residues. The CDR3 nucleotides are TGTGCCAGCAGATTATTTGATCAGCCCCAGCATTTT. Translated: CASRLFDQPQHF.

This clonotype was seen a few times. The chain joins TRBV7-2 to TRBJ2-3; D might be TRBD2 (6 bases). V was trimmed by 4 bases and J by 2 bases, leaving 19 bases between them. CDR1 and CDR2 (germline): SGHTA, FQGNSA. This CDR3 is 17 amino acids long. CDR3 in amino acids: CASSSPLVRGTTDTQYF. CDR3 sequence (DNA): TGTGCCAGCAGCTCCCCTCTGGTACGGGGGACCACAGATACGCAGTATTTT.

The chain combines TRBV30 with TRBJ1-2; TRBD1 matches at 7 bases. The V segment lost 4 bases and the J segment 8 bases; nucleotides outside the gene matches: 13. The CDR3 totals 14 residues. Per germline, CDR1 GTSNPN and CDR2 SVGIG (reference sequence). The CDR3 DNA is TGTGCCTGGACCATCACCCTAACAGGGGCAGGCTACACCTTC. It codes for CAWTITLTGAGYTF.

A few counts support this clonotype. This chain links TRBV19 with TRBJ2-1; 7 bases match TRBD2. The germline CDR1 and CDR2 sequences are LNHDA and SQIVND (reference sequence). The CDR3 is 15 residues long. V lost 7 bases, J lost 2 bases, and 8 bases stayed unmatched. CDR3 DNA sequence: TGTGCCAGTACCCTCCGGGGGGATACCTACAATGAGCAGTTCTTC. Its translation is CASTLRGDTYNEQFF.

This clonotype was observed a single time. A clone one base away is much larger, so this may be a read error. The rearrangement joins TRBV29-1 to TRBJ2-7; 7 bases agree with TRBD1. This CDR3 is built from 12 residues. Germline values: CDR1 SQVTM, CDR2 ANQGSEA. Trimming at V came to 4 bases and at J to 6 bases, leaving 6 bases not matched to a gene. CDR3 sequence: CSVVPGGAEQYF. The CDR3 DNA reads as TGCAGCGTTGTCCCAGGGGGAGCCGAGCAGTACTTC.

The rearrangement joins TRBV20-1 to TRBJ2-1, with D perhaps assigned TRBD1 or TRBD2 (6 bases each). The CDR3 contains 16 residues. Germline assignment: CDR1 DFQATT and CDR2 SNEGSKA (reference sequence). V dropped 3 bases and J dropped 4 bases, with 19 bases sitting between them. This chain's CDR3 is CSARWRGFVRYNEQFF. In nucleotides, the CDR3 is TGCAGTGCTAGGTGGAGGGGGTTCGTACGGTACAATGAGCAGTTCTTC.

The V call is TRBV7-9, the J call TRBJ1-1; TRBD1 matches at 12 bases. The CDR3 spans 14 residues. Germline CDR1 reads SEHNR; CDR2 reads FQNEAQ (reference sequence). V lost 5 bases to trimming and J lost 2 bases; unmatched junction nucleotides: 0. The CDR3 coding sequence is TGTGCCAGCAGCGGGACAGGGGGCAACACTGAAGCTTTCTTT. This codes for CASSGTGGNTEAFF.

This chain uses TRBV18 with TRBJ2-2; D is perhaps TRBD2 (5 bases). Germline V CDR1 and CDR2: KGHSH, LQKENI. V lost 0 bases to trimming and J lost 2 bases, with 13 bases between them. This CDR3 region has 17 residues. The CDR3 nucleotides read TGTGCCAGCTCACCACCCCCGGGATCTAAAAACACCGGGGAGCTGTTTTTT. As protein: CASSPPPGSKNTGELFF. Using reference TRBV18 and TRBJ2-2 for the parts outside the CDR3, the full variable domain is NAGVMQNPRHLVRRRGQEARLRCSPMKGHSHVYWYRQLPEEGLKFMVYLQKENIIDESGMPKERFSAEFPKEGPSILRIQQVVRGDSAAYFCASSPPPGSKNTGELFFGEGSRLTVL.

This clonotype was found a few times. This sequence joins TRBV4-1 and TRBJ1-2; no definite D call. Germline values: CDR1 MGHRA, CDR2 YSYEKL. V was trimmed by 0 bases and J by 7 bases, leaving 6 bases between them. This CDR3 contains 12 residues. In nucleotides, the CDR3 is TGCGCCAGCAGCCAAGATGGCAGTGGCTACACCTTC. This translates into CASSQDGSGYTF.

This clonotype was observed at least ten times. V and J are TRBV12-3 or TRBV12-4 and TRBJ1-5; unclear D gene. Trimming stripped 1 base from V and 5 bases from J, with 6 bases between. This CDR3 has 13 residues. CDR3 DNA: TGTGCCAGCAGTTTAGGGGCGGATCAGCCCCAGCATTTT. It yields the protein CASSLGADQPQHF.

A few counts support this clonotype. The chain combines TRBV12-3 or TRBV12-4 with TRBJ2-7, with D perhaps TRBD2 (5 bases). The CDR3 spans 15 residues. Between the trimmed V and J ends, which lost 1 base and 0 bases, there was a span of 10 bases. The CDR3 bases are TGTGCCAGCAGTTTAGGTCTCGGGGACTCCTACGAGCAGTACTTC. Protein sequence: CASSLGLGDSYEQYF.

This clonotype showed up just a few times. The chain employs TRBV12-3 or TRBV12-4 and TRBJ2-1; TRBD1 aligns across 8 bases. The CDR3 loop spans 15 amino acids. With 3 bases clipped from V and 7 bases from J, the junction kept 8 bases outside the gene matches. The CDR3 sequence: CASSFGQGALNEQFF. CDR3 nucleotides: TGTGCCAGCAGTTTCGGGCAGGGGGCCTTGAATGAGCAGTTCTTC.

V and J are TRBV21-1 and TRBJ2-3. TRBV21-1 is a recognized pseudogene. The CDR3 spans 13 residues. Written as DNA, the CDR3 is TGTGCCAGCACCCTACGAGGTACAGATACGCAGTATTTT. Amino acid sequence: CASTLRGTDTQYF.